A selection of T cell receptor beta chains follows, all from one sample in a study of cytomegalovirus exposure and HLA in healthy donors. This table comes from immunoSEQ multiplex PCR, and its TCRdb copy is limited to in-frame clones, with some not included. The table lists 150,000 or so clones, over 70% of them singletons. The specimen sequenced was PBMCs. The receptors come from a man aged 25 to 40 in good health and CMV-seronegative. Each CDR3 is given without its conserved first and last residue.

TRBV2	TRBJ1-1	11	ASRDDRNTEAF
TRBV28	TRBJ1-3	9	ATSLRGTIY
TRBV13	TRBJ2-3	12	ASSLSLASDTQY
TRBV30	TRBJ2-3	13	AWSEARGVRDTQY
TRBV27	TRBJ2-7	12	ASSSSGTGYEQY
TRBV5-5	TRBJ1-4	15	ASSYIAAGQFNEKLF
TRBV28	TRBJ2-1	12	ASSSGDRVRKQF
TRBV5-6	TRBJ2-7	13	ASGVGGGSSYEQY
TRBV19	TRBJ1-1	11	ASRRLANTEAF
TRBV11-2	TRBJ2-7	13	ASSLMGTLPYEQY
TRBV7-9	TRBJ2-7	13	SSSSITSGAYEQY
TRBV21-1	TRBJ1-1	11	ASSTTGNTEAF
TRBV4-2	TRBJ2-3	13	ASSQEGEGSDTQY
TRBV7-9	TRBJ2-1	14	ASSSSRRGVRNEQF
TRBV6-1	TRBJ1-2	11	ASSPGQNDGYT
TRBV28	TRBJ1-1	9	AGGSNTEAF
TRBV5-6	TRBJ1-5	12	ASSLAGVGQPQN
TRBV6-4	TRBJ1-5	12	ASSDSPGRWPQH
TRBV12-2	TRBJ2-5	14	ASPPNSGGTGETQY
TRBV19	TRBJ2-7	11	ASSIDSDTEQY
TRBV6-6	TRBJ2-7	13	ASSPLPSGGYEQY
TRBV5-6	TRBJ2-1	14	ASSLGQRSSYNEQF
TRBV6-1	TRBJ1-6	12	ASRYRGDNSPLH
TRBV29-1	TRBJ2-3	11	SVVREGADTQY
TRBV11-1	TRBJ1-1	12	ASSADRANTEAF
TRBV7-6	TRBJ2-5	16	ASSLSSGGGSNQETQY